These 17 T cell receptor beta chains originate from one sample sequenced in a study of T cell repertoires in cytomegalovirus infection. One entry per CDR3 protein results from TCRdb running MiXCR on the reads. The profile shows 680,000 or so distinct CDR3 sequences, less than 40% of them singletons. The sample comprised PBMCs. The source of these receptors is a human donor in good health (CMV status not recorded). Some clones in this sample may be carry-over from other donors' samples.

CDR3: CASSQTGATWEQYF. The CDR3 nucleotides read TGTGCCAGCAGCCAGACAGGGGCCACGTGGGAGCAGTACTTC. The chain combines TRBV25-1 with TRBJ2-7; 8 nucleotides align to TRBD1. Germline V gene lookup returns CDR1 MGHDK and CDR2 SYGVNS. CDR3 size: 14 residues. Germline trimming cut 6 bases from V and 7 bases from J; bases unmatched to any gene: 11.

As concerns this clonotype: The CDR3 does not end in the conserved phenylalanine or tryptophan, so this is likely a read error. J is TRBJ2-3 and V is TRBV25-1; D remains unclear. Looked up from germline, CDR1 is MGHDK and CDR2 is SYGVNS. The CDR3 has 14 amino acids. With 7 bases removed from V and 2 bases from J, the gap between germline ends came to 13 bases. The CDR3 protein is CASNLLRDTDTQYC. For the CDR3, the DNA is TGTGCCAGCAATTTACTCCGAGACACAGATACGCAGTATTGT.

The chain is built from TRBV28 and TRBJ2-3; D perhaps matches TRBD2 (7 bases). Trimming shortened V by 6 bases and J by 6 bases, and 13 bases separated the two germline ends. CDR3 length: 13 residues. Looked up from germline, CDR1 is MDHEN and CDR2 is SYDVKM. Written as DNA, the CDR3 is TGTGCCAGCAGGGGGGGGGCTCGGGATACGCAGTATTTT. This gives the protein CASRGGARDTQYF.

This clonotype was observed a handful of times. The chain joins TRBV6-5 to TRBJ2-7; D remains ambiguous. The CDR3 runs to 14 residues. Germline assignment: CDR1 MNHEY and CDR2 SVGAGI. Trimming took 0 bases from V and 0 from J, leaving 6 bases between them. CDR3 in amino acids: CASSYSPISYEQYF. CDR3 nucleotides: TGTGCCAGCAGTTACTCGCCCATCTCCTACGAGCAGTACTTC.

Only a few counts were recorded for this clonotype. The chain joins TRBV27 to TRBJ2-7; D gene unclear. The CDR3 is made up of 14 amino acids. V shed 2 bases and J shed 2 bases, with 10 bases lying between them. Germline-derived CDR1 and CDR2 are MNHEY and SMNVEV (reference sequence). CDR3 residues: CASSLKDGPYEQYF. CDR3 nucleotide sequence: TGTGCCAGCAGTTTAAAGGACGGACCCTACGAGCAGTACTTC.

The sample holds a few counts of this clonotype. V usage is TRBV20-1 and J usage is TRBJ2-7, with 7 bases that match TRBD1. Germline V CDR1 and CDR2: DFQATT, SNEGSKA (reference sequence). CDR3 length: 13 residues. V shed 3 bases and J 1 base; nucleotides not matched to a gene: 3. The CDR3 sequence is CSASGTESYEQYF. DNA of the CDR3: TGCAGTGCTAGTGGGACAGAGTCCTACGAGCAGTACTTC.

V and J are TRBV28 and TRBJ1-2; possibly TRBD1 for D (6 bases). The CDR3 contains 15 residues. CDR1 and CDR2 from the germline V gene are MDHEN and SYDVKM. V lost 5 bases to trimming and J lost 5 bases, with 18 bases between them. CDR3 DNA: TGTGCCAGCAGTCCCGCCGGACAGCTCCTATATGGCTACACCTTC. Its protein is CASSPAGQLLYGYTF.

The V call is TRBV5-1, the J call TRBJ2-3; D may correspond to TRBD1 or TRBD2 (5 bases each). Trimming took off 1 base at V and 1 base at J, with 10 bases between the two ends. The germline CDR1 and CDR2 sequences are SGHRS and YFSETQ. The CDR3 has 15 residues. The CDR3 DNA reads as TGCGCCAGCAGCTTGATTGGGGACCGCACAGATACGCAGTATTTT. Translating it yields CASSLIGDRTDTQYF.

This clonotype was detected only a few times. The CDR3 DNA follows: TGTGCCAGCAGTGTTGTGGCAGATACGCAGTATTTT. This sequence encodes CASSVVADTQYF. The chain links TRBV28 to TRBJ2-3, with no clear D. Trimming removed 5 bases from V and 4 bases from J, with 7 bases in between. In germline, CDR1 is MDHEN, CDR2 SYDVKM. CDR3 size: 12 residues.

Of note for this clonotype: A single base separates this from a much larger clone, so it may be a read error. This rearrangement joins TRBV7-2 to TRBJ2-1; perhaps TRBD2 as D (5 bases). CDR3 size: 16 residues. Germline V lookup: CDR1 SGHTA, CDR2 FQGNSA. V was cut by 2 bases and J by 5 bases, with 16 bases left in between. The CDR3 sequence: CASSLPPGMGNNEQFF. The CDR3, as DNA: TGTGCCAGCAGCTTACCTCCGGGGATGGGCAACAATGAGCAGTTCTTC.

This clonotype was picked up a small number of times. The CDR3 nucleotides read TGTGCCAGCAGCTTACCTGAGTGGCAATCCCTCCACTTT. Its translation is CASSLPEWQSLHF. V is TRBV7-9 and J is TRBJ1-6; D gene uncertain. Between the trimmed V and J ends, which lost 2 bases and 14 bases, there was a span of 13 bases. The CDR3 consists of 13 residues. Germline assignment: CDR1 SEHNR and CDR2 FQNEAQ (reference sequence).

At least ten counts were recorded for this clonotype. The chain combines TRBV7-8 with TRBJ2-5, with TRBD2 matching over 12 bases. Germline lookup yields CDR1 SGHVS and CDR2 FQNEAQ. This CDR3 has 17 residues. The V gene end was trimmed by 8 bases and the J gene end by 5 bases; junction bases not matched to a gene: 15. CDR3 coding DNA: TGTGCCAGCCGCGGCGCTAGCGGGGGGGCCGGCATCGAGACCCAGTACTTC. It encodes CASRGASGGAGIETQYF. Variable domain in full (rest from reference TRBV7-8 and TRBJ2-5): GAGVSQSPRYKVAKRGQDVALRCDPISGHVSLFWYQQALGQGPEFLTYFQNEAQLDKSGLPSDRFFAERPEGSVSTLKIQRTQQEDSAVYLCASRGASGGAGIETQYFGPGTRLLVL.

This clonotype turned up a few times. The J gene is TRBJ1-1, the V gene TRBV7-2, with unresolved D. The germline CDR1 and CDR2 sequences are SGHTA and FQGNSA. Trimming stripped 1 base from V and 10 bases from J, with 10 bases between. The CDR3 spans 12 residues. The CDR3 DNA is TGTGCCAGCAGCTTAGGGAGCCGGGGAGCTTTCTTT. It specifies CASSLGSRGAFF. The whole variable domain, remainder taken from reference TRBV7-2 and TRBJ1-1, is GAGVSQSPSNKVTEKGKDVELRCDPISGHTALYWYRQSLGQGLEFLIYFQGNSAPDKSGLPSDRFSAERTGGSVSTLTIQRTQQEDSAVYLCASSLGSRGAFFGQGTRLTVV.

The table lists this clonotype with many counts. This sequence joins TRBV7-2 and TRBJ2-5; 8 nucleotides match TRBD2. Germline lookup yields CDR1 SGHTA and CDR2 FQGNSA. V was pared by 1 base and J by 2 bases, with 12 bases of the junction left unmatched. This CDR3 spans 18 amino acids. The CDR3 DNA is TGTGCCAGCAGCTTAGGGGATTGGGCGGGAGGAGGGCAAGAGACCCAGTACTTC. Translated: CASSLGDWAGGGQETQYF.

The chain links TRBV18 to TRBJ1-2; D unclear. The CDR3 is 15 residues long. Trimming shortened V by 2 bases and J by 1 base, and 11 bases separated the two germline ends. Germline V lookup: CDR1 KGHSH, CDR2 LQKENI. Here the CDR3 DNA reads TGTGCCAGCTCACCAGCTGCCTTAGATAACTATGGCTACACCTTC. Amino acid sequence: CASSPAALDNYGYTF.

The V call is TRBV20-1, the J call TRBJ2-2, with 7 positions matching TRBD2. From germline, CDR1 is DFQATT and CDR2 SNEGSKA (reference sequence). The CDR3 runs to 16 residues. After removal of 0 bases from V and 1 base from J, the junction contained 5 bases not matched to a gene. This CDR3 is CSARDRQRENTGELFF. The CDR3 nucleotides are TGCAGTGCTAGAGATAGGCAGCGGGAGAACACCGGGGAGCTGTTTTTT.

The chain joins TRBV27 to TRBJ1-1; D possibly corresponds to TRBD1 (5 bases). V lost 1 base to trimming and J lost 0 bases, with 15 bases between them. This CDR3 contains 17 residues. Germline V CDR1 and CDR2: MNHEY, SMNVEV (reference sequence). The CDR3, as DNA: TGTGCCAGCAGTTTATTTAGCGGGGGACCGTTGAACACTGAAGCTTTCTTT. It translates to CASSLFSGGPLNTEAFF.